The 12 T cell receptor beta chains below were found in one sample sequenced in a study of T cells in Graves' hyperthyroidism and ophthalmopathy. From RNA transcripts, TCR beta CDR3 regions were amplified. Initially, a first-round RT-PCR of the TCR CDR3 employed the HTBI primer set. One entry per CDR3 protein results from TCRdb running MiXCR on the multiplex PCR reads. The sample has hundreds of thousands of distinct CDR3 sequences; 13% to 15% are singletons. The sample was blood. The receptors were gathered from a woman between 18 and 29 years old with Graves' hyperthyroidism.

This clonotype was counted ten times or more. The chain has TRBV29-1 and TRBJ2-7, with D perhaps assigned TRBD1 or TRBD2 (6 bases each). The CDR3 runs to 14 residues. V was cut by 6 bases and J by 2 bases, with 17 bases left in between. Per the germline V gene, CDR1 is SQVTM and CDR2 is ANQGSEA. CDR3 sequence (DNA): TGCAGCGTCCCCCGAGGGGGGCAGACCTACGAGCAGTACTTC. This translates into CSVPRGGQTYEQYF.

The sample holds a few counts of this clonotype. The chain employs TRBV9 and TRBJ2-1; the match to TRBD2 covers 11 bases. The CDR3 loop spans 15 amino acids. Germline V gene lookup returns CDR1 SGDLS and CDR2 YYNGEE. V lost 2 bases and J lost 4; bases outside the gene matches: 2. The CDR3 DNA follows: TGTGCCAGCAGCGTCATAGCGGGGGGGTACAATGAGCAGTTCTTC. As protein: CASSVIAGGYNEQFF.

This clonotype was seen ten or more times. The V gene is TRBV2, the J gene TRBJ2-3; D gene ambiguous. Trimming pared 1 base from V and 0 bases from J, leaving 8 bases between. Per germline, CDR1 SNHLY and CDR2 FYNNEI. The CDR3 consists of 15 residues. CDR3 region: CASSEVDGSTDTQYF. CDR3 coding DNA: TGTGCCAGCAGTGAAGTGGACGGAAGCACAGATACGCAGTATTTT.

The chain links TRBV6-1 to TRBJ1-2, with 7 bases identical to TRBD1. V dropped 5 bases and J dropped 4; count of bases not matched to a gene: 7. Germline V gives CDR1 MNHNS, CDR2 SASEGT. The CDR3 totals 14 residues. The DNA of the CDR3 is TGTGCCAGCAGTAAAAGACAGGGAGGCTATGGCTACACCTTC. Translation: CASSKRQGGYGYTF.

This clonotype occurred many times. The chain has TRBV11-2 and TRBJ2-1; D is undetermined. V lost 2 bases and J lost 0, with 14 bases in between. CDR3 length: 17 residues. CDR1 is SGHAT and CDR2 is FQNNGV in the germline V gene. CDR3 coding DNA: TGTGCCAGCAGCTTATCTCTGTCCCGAAGCTCCTACAATGAGCAGTTCTTC. This sequence encodes CASSLSLSRSSYNEQFF.

This clonotype was seen repeatedly, ten times or more. The chain joins TRBV12-3 or TRBV12-4 to TRBJ2-3; D is uncertain. The CDR3 covers 13 residues. V was pared by 5 bases and J by 5 bases, with 11 bases between. In DNA form, the CDR3 reads TGTGCCAGCAGTCTTCTGCCGCTAGATACGCAGTATTTT. Its protein is CASSLLPLDTQYF.

In this sample, this clonotype turned up a few times. The chain carries TRBV30 and TRBJ2-1, with TRBD2 matching 8 bases. Germline-derived CDR1 and CDR2 are GTSNPN and SVGIG (reference sequence). Unmatched junction bases numbered 4, after V lost 1 base and J lost 2 bases. The CDR3 extends over 15 amino acids. As DNA, the CDR3 is TGTGCCTGGAGTGGCCTAGCGGGTCCCTACAATGAGCAGTTCTTC. Protein sequence: CAWSGLAGPYNEQFF.

Many counts were recorded for this clonotype. V and J are TRBV11-3 and TRBJ2-3; no reliable D call. There are 16 residues in the CDR3. V lost 0 bases to trimming and J lost 5 bases, with 15 bases between them. The V gene's germline CDR1 is SGHNT and CDR2 YENEEA. CDR3 bases: TGTGCCAGCAGCTTAGATCCCGGCCAAAAGGTAGATACGCAGTATTTT. As protein: CASSLDPGQKVDTQYF.

This clonotype was seen repeatedly, ten times or more. This chain connects TRBV12-3 or TRBV12-4 to TRBJ2-1; 8 bases match TRBD1. This CDR3 is 15 amino acids long. Germline trimming cut 5 bases from V and 8 bases from J; bases unmatched to any gene: 11. The CDR3 is CASSLLSGQGHEQFF. In nucleotides, the CDR3 is TGTGCCAGCAGTCTCCTCTCCGGACAGGGCCATGAGCAGTTCTTC.

A note on this clonotype: A much larger clone lies a single base off, so this may be a read error. CDR3 in DNA: TGTGCCAGCTCAAGTACTAGCGAAGAAGGGACCCAGTACTTC. Translation: CASSSTSEEGTQYF. The rearrangement links TRBV18 to TRBJ2-5; 7 nucleotides align to TRBD2. V shed 5 bases and J 7 bases; nucleotides not matched to a gene: 10. Germline assignment: CDR1 KGHSH and CDR2 LQKENI. This CDR3 has 14 amino acids.

This clonotype showed up just a few times. This chain joins TRBV25-1 and TRBJ2-1, with D possibly being TRBD2 (5 bases). With 6 bases removed from V and 1 base from J, the gap between germline ends came to 16 bases. The V gene's germline CDR1 is MGHDK and CDR2 SYGVNS. The CDR3 contains 16 residues. CDR3 in DNA: TGTGCCAGCAGGTCCCACGGGCTAGCTTCCTACAATGAGCAGTTCTTC. It translates to CASRSHGLASYNEQFF.

This clonotype was detected many times. Written as DNA, the CDR3 is TGCAGTGTCCCGGACAGACCTACAGATACGCAGTATTTT. Its protein product is CSVPDRPTDTQYF. This rearrangement joins TRBV20-1 to TRBJ2-3; D possibly corresponds to TRBD1 (6 bases). This CDR3 region has 13 residues. CDR1 and CDR2 from the germline V gene are DFQATT and SNEGSKA (reference sequence). The ends were cut back, 7 bases at V and 3 bases at J, with 14 bases in the middle.